Many counts were recorded for the clone carrying this T cell receptor beta chain. What it recognizes is unknown. The data originate from a study of early T cells in non-severe SARS-CoV-2 infection. Study as a whole: Chains were not paired, and sequencing was done on bulk RNA from unsorted whole blood. Study-wide findings and caveats: Using VDJdb, the matching emphasized anti-spike CD8 responses while missing private and CD4 specificities.

Researchers tagged individual cDNA molecules with unique molecular identifiers. TCRdb called the 5' RACE reads again in MiXCR, with one record for every CDR3 protein. The table shows about 63,000 distinct CDR3 sequences, with 10% to 15% occurring only once. V was shortened by 6 bases and J by 2 bases, with 12 bases between the two germline ends. Germline-derived CDR1 and CDR2 are SGHTA and FQGTGA. This CDR3 is 14 amino acids long. Sample: whole blood. The chain joins TRBV7-3 to TRBJ2-3, with a tentative D call TRBD2 (5 bases). This clonotype was obtained from an adult who was a healthcare worker with PCR-confirmed SARS-CoV-2 infection or an uninfected control (not recorded which). The CDR3 reads CASSLSGTTDTQYF. DNA for the CDR3: TGTGCCAGCAGTCTCAGCGGCACCACAGATACGCAGTATTTT.